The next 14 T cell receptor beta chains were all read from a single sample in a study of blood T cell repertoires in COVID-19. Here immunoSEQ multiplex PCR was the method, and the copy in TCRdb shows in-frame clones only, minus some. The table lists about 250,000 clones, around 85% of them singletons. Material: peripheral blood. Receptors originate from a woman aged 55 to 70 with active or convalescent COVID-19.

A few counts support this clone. The CDR3 spells CASGAGGGSTDTQYF. The CDR3 DNA sequence: TGTGCCAGCGGGGCGGGAGGGGGGAGCACAGATACGCAGTATTTT. The chain employs TRBV19 and TRBJ2-3, with TRBD2 matching over 9 bases. There are 15 residues in the CDR3. V shed 9 bases, J shed 0 bases, and the junction held 7 bases outside the gene matches. Germline V CDR1 and CDR2: LNHDA, SQIVND (reference sequence).

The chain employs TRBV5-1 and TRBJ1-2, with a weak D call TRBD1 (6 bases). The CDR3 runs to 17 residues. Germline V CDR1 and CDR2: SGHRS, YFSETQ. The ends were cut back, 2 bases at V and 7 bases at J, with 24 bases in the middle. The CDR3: CASSLTPTGSDFVGYTF. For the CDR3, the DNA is TGCGCCAGCAGCTTAACCCCTACAGGGTCTGATTTTGTTGGCTACACCTTC.

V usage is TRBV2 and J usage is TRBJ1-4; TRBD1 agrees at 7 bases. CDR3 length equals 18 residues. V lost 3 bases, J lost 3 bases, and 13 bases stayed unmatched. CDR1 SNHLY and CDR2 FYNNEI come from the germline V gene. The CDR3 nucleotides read TGTGCCAGCAGTGAGTTACGTGGCAGGGGGTCCTCTAATGAAAAACTGTTTTTT. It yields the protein CASSELRGRGSSNEKLFF.

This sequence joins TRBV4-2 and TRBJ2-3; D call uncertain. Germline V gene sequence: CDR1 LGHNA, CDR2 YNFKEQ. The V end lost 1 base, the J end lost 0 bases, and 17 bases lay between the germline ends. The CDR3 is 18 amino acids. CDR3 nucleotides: TGTGCCAGCAGCCAAGCGTCGTTCGTCCTACTCAGCACAGATACGCAGTATTTT. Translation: CASSQASFVLLSTDTQYF.

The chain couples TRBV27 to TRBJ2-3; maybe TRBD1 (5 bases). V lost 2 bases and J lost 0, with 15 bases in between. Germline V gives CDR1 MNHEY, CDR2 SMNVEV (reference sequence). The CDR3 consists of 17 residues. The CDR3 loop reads CASSLVTGIVSTDTQYF. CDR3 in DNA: TGTGCCAGCAGTTTAGTCACAGGAATTGTTAGCACAGATACGCAGTATTTT.

CDR3 nucleotides: TGCGCCAGCAGCCTGGAAGGGAGCCATTCCTCTGGAAACACCATATATTTT. The encoded protein is CASSLEGSHSSGNTIYF. V gene TRBV4-1 combines with J gene TRBJ1-3; no clear D gene. The CDR3 is made up of 17 amino acids. CDR1 and CDR2 (germline): MGHRA, YSYEKL. The V end lost 4 bases, the J end lost 0 bases, and 16 bases lay between the germline ends.

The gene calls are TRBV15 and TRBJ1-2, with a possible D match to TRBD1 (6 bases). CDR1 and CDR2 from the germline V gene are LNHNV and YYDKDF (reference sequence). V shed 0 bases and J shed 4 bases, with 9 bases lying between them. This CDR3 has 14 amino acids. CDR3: CATSRDGGTYGYTF. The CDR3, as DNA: TGTGCCACCAGCAGAGATGGGGGCACCTATGGCTACACCTTC.

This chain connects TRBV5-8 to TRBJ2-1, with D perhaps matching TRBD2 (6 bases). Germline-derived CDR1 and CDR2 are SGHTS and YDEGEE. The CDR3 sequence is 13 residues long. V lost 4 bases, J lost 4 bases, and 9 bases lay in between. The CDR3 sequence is CASSTGLYNEQFF. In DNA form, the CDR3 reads TGTGCCAGCAGCACGGGACTGTACAATGAGCAGTTCTTC.

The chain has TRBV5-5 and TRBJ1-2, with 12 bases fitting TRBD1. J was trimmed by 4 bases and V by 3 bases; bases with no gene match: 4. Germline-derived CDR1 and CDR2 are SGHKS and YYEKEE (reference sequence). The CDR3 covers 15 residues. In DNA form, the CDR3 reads TGTGCCAGCAGCTGGGACAGGGGGCAGAGCTATGGCTACACCTTC. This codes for CASSWDRGQSYGYTF. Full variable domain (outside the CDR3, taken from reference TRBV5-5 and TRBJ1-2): DAGVTQSPTHLIKTRGQQVTLRCSPISGHKSVSWYQQVLGQGPQFIFQYYEKEERGRGNFPDRFSARQFPNYSSELNVNALLLGDSALYLCASSWDRGQSYGYTFGSGTRLTVV.

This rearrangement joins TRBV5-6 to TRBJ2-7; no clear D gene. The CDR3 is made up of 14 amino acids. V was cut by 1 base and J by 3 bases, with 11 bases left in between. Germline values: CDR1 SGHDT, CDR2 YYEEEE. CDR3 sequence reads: CASSLWAAFYEQYV. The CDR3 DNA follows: TGTGCCAGCAGCTTGTGGGCAGCCTTCTACGAGCAGTACGTC.

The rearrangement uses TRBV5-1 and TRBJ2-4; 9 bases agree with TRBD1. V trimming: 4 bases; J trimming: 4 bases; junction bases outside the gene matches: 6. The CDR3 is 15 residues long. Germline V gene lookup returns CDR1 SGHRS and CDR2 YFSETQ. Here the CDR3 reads CASSPWGTGKNIQYF. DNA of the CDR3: TGCGCCAGCAGCCCCTGGGGGACAGGGAAAAACATTCAGTACTTC.

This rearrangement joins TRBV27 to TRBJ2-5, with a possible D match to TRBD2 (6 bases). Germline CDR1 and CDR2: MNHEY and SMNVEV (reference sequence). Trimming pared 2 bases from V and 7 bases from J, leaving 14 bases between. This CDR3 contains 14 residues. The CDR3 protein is CASSLERVGGTQYF. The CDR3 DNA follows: TGTGCCAGCAGTTTAGAAAGGGTCGGGGGGACCCAGTACTTC.

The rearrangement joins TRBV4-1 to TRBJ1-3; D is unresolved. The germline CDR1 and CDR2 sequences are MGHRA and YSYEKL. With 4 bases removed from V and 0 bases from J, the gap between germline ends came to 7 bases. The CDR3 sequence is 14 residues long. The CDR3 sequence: CASSLALSGNTIYF. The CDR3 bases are TGCGCCAGCAGCCTGGCCCTCTCTGGAAACACCATATATTTT.

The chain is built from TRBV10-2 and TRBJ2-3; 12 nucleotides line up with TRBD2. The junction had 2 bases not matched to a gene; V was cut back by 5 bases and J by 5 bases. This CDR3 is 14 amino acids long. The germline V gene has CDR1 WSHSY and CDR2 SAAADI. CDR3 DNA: TGCGCCAGCAGTCTAGCGGGGGGGCGAGATACGCAGTATTTT. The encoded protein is CASSLAGGRDTQYF.